A single sample gave rise to the 29 T cell receptor beta chains below, sequenced in a study of immune evolution from preneoplasia to lung adenocarcinoma. This table comes from immunoSEQ multiplex PCR, and its TCRdb copy is limited to in-frame clones, with some not included. Of 3,500 to 4,500 clones in the sample, 45% to 50% were seen once. Sample: FFPE normal lung tissue adjacent to the tumor. All receptors come from a person in their fifties or sixties with lung adenocarcinoma.

This clone was observed a few times. The chain links TRBV30 to TRBJ1-4; 10 bases line up with TRBD1. The V and J ends lost 1 base and 6 bases, in that order; junction bases with no gene match: 2. The CDR3 spans 14 residues. Germline-derived CDR1 and CDR2 are GTSNPN and SVGIG (reference sequence). CDR3 residues: CAWSAGTGDEKLFF. The CDR3, as DNA: TGTGCCTGGAGTGCAGGGACAGGGGATGAAAAACTGTTTTTT.

Worth noting for this clone: The junction departs from germline at one end; a sequencing error may be responsible. The chain carries TRBV18 and TRBJ1-5, with TRBD1 identical over 7 bases. This CDR3 spans 14 amino acids. Germline CDR1 reads KGHSH; CDR2 reads LQKENI. CDR3 in amino acids: CASSSGQNYQPQHF. The CDR3 nucleotides read TGTGCCAGCTCATCGGGACAGAACTATCAACCCCAGCATTTT. Full variable domain (remainder filled in from reference TRBV18 and TRBJ1-5): NAGVMQNPRHLVRRRGQEARLRCSPMKGHSHVYWYRQLPEEGLKFMVYLQKENIIDESGMPKERFSAEFPKEGPSILRIQQVVRGDSAAYFCASSSGQNYQPQHFGDGTRLSIL.

V gene TRBV4-1 combines with J gene TRBJ2-1; D is possibly TRBD1 or TRBD2 (5 bases each). The CDR3 contains 17 residues. V was pared by 1 base and J by 7 bases, with 20 bases between. Germline values: CDR1 MGHRA, CDR2 YSYEKL. CDR3 sequence reads: CASSQVPKRTTGNEQFF. The CDR3 nucleotides read TGCGCCAGCAGCCAAGTTCCTAAGCGGACAACGGGGAATGAGCAGTTCTTC.

The genes are TRBV15 and TRBJ1-1; no clear D gene. The CDR3 length is 17 residues. Germline V gives CDR1 LNHNV, CDR2 YYDKDF (reference sequence). The ends were cut back, 3 bases at V and 6 bases at J, with 23 bases in the middle. The chain's CDR3 is CATSSFPSASLVAEAFF. CDR3 DNA sequence: TGTGCCACCAGCAGTTTCCCATCAGCGTCTCTAGTGGCTGAAGCTTTCTTT.

The count of this clone is one. The rearrangement links TRBV6-1 to TRBJ1-5; TRBD1 agrees at 7 bases. The CDR3 contains 13 residues. V shed 10 bases and J 7 bases; nucleotides not matched to a gene: 10. Germline V lookup: CDR1 MNHNS, CDR2 SASEGT. The CDR3 region has the DNA TGTGCCACTACAGGGGAGCAATACCAGCCCCAGCATTTT. Its protein product is CATTGEQYQPQHF.

The V call is TRBV30, the J call TRBJ1-1; possibly TRBD1 for D (6 bases). This CDR3 comprises 19 residues. From germline, CDR1 is GTSNPN and CDR2 SVGIG (reference sequence). The germline V and J ends were trimmed by 0 bases and 1 base, with 24 bases remaining between them. CDR3 protein: CAWSVGRWTRGLRNTEAFF. Here the CDR3 DNA reads TGTGCCTGGAGTGTAGGAAGATGGACCCGGGGGCTCAGGAACACTGAAGCTTTCTTT.

In this sample, this clone turned up once. The genes are TRBV5-1 and TRBJ1-5, with D possibly being TRBD1 (5 bases). The CDR3 extends over 14 amino acids. The germline V gene has CDR1 SGHRS and CDR2 YFSETQ. V was clipped by 0 bases and J by 9 bases, with 13 bases between them. The CDR3 is CASSLVPGRGPQHF. For the CDR3, the DNA is TGCGCCAGCAGCTTGGTCCCAGGGCGGGGGCCCCAGCATTTT.

This clone has just one count. The gene calls are TRBV5-1 and TRBJ2-7; D possibly uses TRBD1 or TRBD2 (5 bases each). The CDR3 spans 15 residues. Germline-derived CDR1 and CDR2 are SGHRS and YFSETQ. V lost 0 bases, J lost 6 bases, and 16 bases lay in between. The CDR3 region has the DNA TGCGCCAGCAGCTTGGAAGGGAAGGGACGGGGCGAGCAGTACTTC. Protein sequence: CASSLEGKGRGEQYF.

This clone was detected only a few times. The chain carries TRBV4-1 and TRBJ2-1; D remains ambiguous. Trimming took off 4 bases at V and 6 bases at J, with 13 bases between the two ends. CDR3 length: 14 amino acids. Germline V gene sequence: CDR1 MGHRA, CDR2 YSYEKL. For the CDR3, the DNA is TGCGCCAGCAGCCGACAAGGCGAACGCAATGAGCAGTTCTTC. It encodes CASSRQGERNEQFF.

The chain combines TRBV7-8 with TRBJ2-7; TRBD1 or TRBD2 may be the D gene (5 bases each). The germline V and J ends were trimmed by 2 bases and 3 bases, with 14 bases remaining between them. Germline loops: CDR1 SGHVS, CDR2 FQNEAQ. The CDR3 is 15 residues long. The CDR3 loop reads CASSLRWGEGYEQYF. The CDR3 DNA follows: TGTGCCAGCAGCTTACGGTGGGGCGAGGGCTACGAGCAGTACTTC.

V usage is TRBV5-1 and J usage is TRBJ2-3; no definite D call. Trimming removed 4 bases from V and 0 bases from J, with 6 bases in between. Germline V lookup: CDR1 SGHRS, CDR2 YFSETQ. The CDR3 consists of 13 residues. The CDR3 loop reads CASSPPSTDTQYF. The CDR3 DNA sequence: TGCGCCAGCAGCCCCCCTAGCACAGATACGCAGTATTTT.

This sequence joins TRBV6-6 and TRBJ1-1; a weak D match, TRBD1 (6 bases). Trimming stripped 1 base from V and 1 base from J, with 13 bases between. Germline CDR1 and CDR2: MNHNY and SVGAGI (reference sequence). This CDR3 spans 16 amino acids. The CDR3 DNA reads TGTGCCAGCAGTTACTTCAGGGGTAGCAGGAACACTGAAGCTTTCTTT. It translates to CASSYFRGSRNTEAFF.

The J gene is TRBJ2-1, the V gene TRBV27, with 8 bases fitting TRBD2. Germline CDR1 and CDR2: MNHEY and SMNVEV (reference sequence). The V and J ends lost 2 bases and 6 bases, in that order; junction bases with no gene match: 9. The CDR3 sequence is 16 residues long. Written as DNA, the CDR3 is TGTGCCAGCAGTTTACGTCGCCTAGCGGGCCCCAATGAGCAGTTCTTC. Its protein product is CASSLRRLAGPNEQFF.

This clone turned up a few times. The chain joins TRBV13 to TRBJ1-4; 7 nucleotides align to TRBD1. CDR3 size: 12 residues. CDR1 and CDR2 (germline): PRHDT, FYEKMQ (reference sequence). The V and J ends lost 3 bases and 10 bases, in that order; junction bases with no gene match: 2. The CDR3 here is CASSLAGGKLFF. The CDR3 DNA reads as TGTGCCAGCAGCTTGGCAGGGGGAAAACTGTTTTTT.

This clone came up a few times. The rearrangement links TRBV4-2 to TRBJ2-4; 9 nucleotides align to TRBD2. There are 18 residues in the CDR3. Germline CDR1 LGHNA, CDR2 YNFKEQ. The V and J ends lost 5 bases and 0 bases, in that order; junction bases with no gene match: 11. The CDR3: CASSRTSARGVAKNIQYF. Written as DNA, the CDR3 is TGTGCCAGCAGCAGGACTAGCGCGAGGGGGGTAGCCAAAAACATTCAGTACTTC.

This chain connects TRBV19 to TRBJ2-7, with a possible D match to TRBD1 (6 bases). Trimming pared 4 bases from V and 3 bases from J, leaving 10 bases between. The CDR3 has 13 amino acids. Germline values: CDR1 LNHDA, CDR2 SQIVND (reference sequence). CDR3 bases: TGTGCCAGTAGTACTGTACAGGGCTACGAGCAGTACTTC. Its protein product is CASSTVQGYEQYF.

The gene calls are TRBV20-1 and TRBJ2-3; TRBD1 or TRBD2 may be the D gene (5 bases each). Trimming pared 3 bases from V and 8 bases from J, leaving 9 bases between. The CDR3 extends over 11 amino acids. Germline V gene data show CDR1 as DFQATT and CDR2 as SNEGSKA (reference sequence). The CDR3, as DNA: TGCAGTGCTAGGGGACCGGGTACGCAGTATTTT. Protein: CSARGPGTQYF.

The rearrangement uses TRBV4-1 and TRBJ2-7; D remains unclear. Germline V CDR1 and CDR2: MGHRA, YSYEKL. V dropped 0 bases and J dropped 3 bases, with 21 bases sitting between them. The length of the CDR3 is 18 residues. The CDR3 bases are TGCGCCAGCAGCCAAGATTTTGGGGTGACTTCCAGGATCTACGAGCAGTACTTC. Translation gives CASSQDFGVTSRIYEQYF.

A single count supports this clone. V is TRBV28 and J is TRBJ1-5, with no clear D. CDR1 is MDHEN and CDR2 is SYDVKM in the germline V gene. CDR3 length: 13 residues. Trimming left V 3 bases short and J 7 bases short, with 10 bases between. This CDR3 reads CASSFSPGQPQHF. The CDR3 coding sequence is TGTGCCAGCAGTTTCTCCCCTGGACAGCCCCAGCATTTT. Using reference TRBV28 and TRBJ1-5 for the parts outside the CDR3, the full variable domain is DVKVTQSSRYLVKRTGEKVFLECVQDMDHENMFWYRQDPGLGLRLIYFSYDVKMKEKGDIPEGYSVSREKKERFSLILESASTNQTSMYLCASSFSPGQPQHFGDGTRLSIL.

The chain links TRBV28 to TRBJ2-7; 15 bases align to TRBD2. The CDR3 loop spans 20 amino acids. The germline CDR1 and CDR2 sequences are MDHEN and SYDVKM. Trimming removed 5 bases from V and 3 bases from J; junction bases left unmatched: 17. CDR3 in DNA: TGTGCCAGCAGTCCCGCTTCCGGACTAGCGGGGGGGCCAAGTGGCTACGAGCAGTACTTC. It specifies CASSPASGLAGGPSGYEQYF. Full variable domain (remainder filled in from reference TRBV28 and TRBJ2-7): DVKVTQSSRYLVKRTGEKVFLECVQDMDHENMFWYRQDPGLGLRLIYFSYDVKMKEKGDIPEGYSVSREKKERFSLILESASTNQTSMYLCASSPASGLAGGPSGYEQYFGPGTRLTVT.

The sample holds a few counts of this clone. The chain carries TRBV29-1 and TRBJ2-1, with D possibly matching TRBD2 (5 bases). Per germline, CDR1 SQVTM and CDR2 ANQGSEA. The ends were cut back, 2 bases at V and 4 bases at J, with 9 bases in the middle. This CDR3 comprises 13 residues. The CDR3 sequence is CSVEPGLYNEQFF. DNA of the CDR3: TGCAGCGTTGAACCGGGGTTATACAATGAGCAGTTCTTC.

The chain uses TRBV5-6 and TRBJ2-3; weak D call: TRBD2 (6 bases). Germline V gene lookup returns CDR1 SGHDT and CDR2 YYEEEE. V was pared by 0 bases and J by 4 bases, with 12 bases between. The CDR3 is made up of 15 amino acids. CDR3 in amino acids: CASSLEVTSSDTQYF. CDR3 coding DNA: TGTGCCAGCAGCTTGGAGGTGACTAGTTCAGATACGCAGTATTTT. Supplemented by reference TRBV5-6 and TRBJ2-3, the full variable domain reads DAGVTQSPTHLIKTRGQQVTLRCSPKSGHDTVSWYQQALGQGPQFIFQYYEEEERQRGNFPDRFSGHQFPNYSSELNVNALLLGDSALYLCASSLEVTSSDTQYFGPGTRLTVL.

The rearrangement links TRBV25-1 to TRBJ1-4; D is possibly TRBD1 (5 bases). The CDR3 is 14 residues long. Per the germline V gene, CDR1 is MGHDK and CDR2 is SYGVNS. The V and J ends lost 7 bases and 2 bases respectively, with 11 bases between them. The CDR3, as DNA: TGTGCCAGCAACCCCAGGGACACTAATGAAAAACTGTTTTTT. Its protein product is CASNPRDTNEKLFF.

In its sample, this clone is large. The chain uses TRBV28 and TRBJ2-7, with 8 bases that match TRBD2. The CDR3 has 14 amino acids. Germline CDR1 reads MDHEN; CDR2 reads SYDVKM. V lost 5 bases, J lost 7 bases, and 10 bases stayed unmatched. This CDR3 is CASSVGGAPREQYF. For the CDR3, the DNA is TGTGCCAGCAGTGTCGGGGGGGCACCGAGGGAGCAGTACTTC.

The chain carries TRBV6-1 and TRBJ2-1; 8 nucleotides line up with TRBD2. The V and J ends lost 0 bases and 6 bases, in that order; junction bases with no gene match: 4. Germline CDR1 reads MNHNS; CDR2 reads SASEGT. This CDR3 region has 15 residues. In DNA, the CDR3 is TGTGCCAGCAGTGAAGCGGCGGGAGGAGGCAATGAGCAGTTCTTC. This sequence encodes CASSEAAGGGNEQFF.

The chain employs TRBV18 and TRBJ2-1; 7 bases agree with TRBD1. The V and J ends lost 2 bases and 7 bases, in that order; junction bases with no gene match: 5. This CDR3 is 14 amino acids long. Germline V lookup: CDR1 KGHSH, CDR2 LQKENI. CDR3 DNA sequence: TGTGCCAGCTCACCAAGGGACAGAACTAATGAGCAGTTCTTC. It specifies CASSPRDRTNEQFF.

The genes are TRBV30 and TRBJ1-4; maybe TRBD1 (6 bases). Germline V CDR1 and CDR2: GTSNPN, SVGIG (reference sequence). V lost 2 bases and J 3 bases, leaving 19 bases between the germline ends. The CDR3 is 17 amino acids. For the CDR3, the DNA is TGTGCCTGGAGTAAAAACAGGGTTAAGTGGGCTAATGAAAAACTGTTTTTT. Translation: CAWSKNRVKWANEKLFF.

The chain uses TRBV4-2 and TRBJ1-1, with TRBD1 matching over 11 bases. This CDR3 contains 17 residues. V shed 4 bases and J 0 bases; nucleotides not matched to a gene: 7. CDR1 and CDR2 (germline): LGHNA, YNFKEQ. The CDR3 protein is CASSRDRGWPMNTEAFF. The CDR3 nucleotides read TGTGCCAGCAGCCGGGACAGGGGGTGGCCTATGAACACTGAAGCTTTCTTT.

In its sample, this clone was seen a few times. The chain combines TRBV6-5 with TRBJ1-1, with TRBD1 as a possible D gene (6 bases). V gave up 6 bases and J gave up 12 bases, with 17 bases separating them. The V gene's germline CDR1 is MNHEY and CDR2 SVGAGI. The CDR3 consists of 12 residues. Here the CDR3 reads CASRPNREMTFF. CDR3 bases: TGTGCCAGCAGACCCAACAGGGAAATGACTTTCTTT.